Shown below are 7 T cell receptor beta chains from a single sample sequenced in a study of CD8+CD57+ T cells in acquired aplastic anemia. Genomic DNA acted as the template from which TCR beta VDJ combination and CDR3 sequence profiling were carried out. Via MiXCR, TCRdb re-called the reads, giving one row per CDR3 protein. The data show about 160,000 distinct CDR3 sequences, with about 50% seen just once and under 40% held by the top ten. Whoever was chosen for sequencing had shown CD8+CD57+ cell expansion by flow cytometry. The sample comprised sorted CD4+, CD8+, or CD8+CD57+ T cells (not recorded which) from PBMCs. These receptors originate from a human donor with aplastic anemia.

On this clonotype itself: The junction shows a germline mismatch at one end, possibly a read error. This sequence joins TRBV7-8 and TRBJ2-2; D perhaps matches TRBD2 (5 bases). Germline V gives CDR1 SGHVS, CDR2 FQNEAQ. CDR3 length: 11 residues. CDR3 coding DNA: TGTGCCAGCGGGCACACCGGGGAGCTGTATTTT. It specifies CASGHTGELYF.

This clonotype has at least ten counts. The rearrangement links TRBV7-8 to TRBJ1-1; maybe TRBD1 (5 bases). In germline, CDR1 is SGHVS, CDR2 FQNEAQ. The CDR3 is 13 amino acids. V was clipped by 4 bases and J by 3 bases, with 9 bases between them. CDR3 sequence: CASSSGRHTEAFF. DNA for the CDR3: TGTGCCAGCAGCTCGGGACGGCACACTGAAGCTTTCTTT.

This clonotype has a count of ten or more. This chain's CDR3 is CASSKSFEQFF. Written as DNA, the CDR3 is TGTGCCAGCAGTAAAAGCTTTGAGCAGTTCTTC. The chain combines TRBV13 with TRBJ2-1; D remains unclear. Trimming stripped 6 bases from V and 9 bases from J, with 9 bases between. This CDR3 contains 11 residues. The germline V gene encodes CDR1 PRHDT and CDR2 FYEKMQ (reference sequence).

The chain joins TRBV30 to TRBJ2-3, with TRBD2 identical over 13 bases. This CDR3 spans 16 amino acids. The V gene end was trimmed by 1 base and the J gene end by 4 bases; junction bases not matched to a gene: 5. Per germline, CDR1 GTSNPN and CDR2 SVGIG (reference sequence). CDR3 loop: CAWSGGLAGAPDTQYF. CDR3 bases: TGTGCCTGGAGTGGCGGACTAGCGGGAGCCCCAGATACGCAGTATTTT.

The CDR3 DNA sequence: TGTGCCAGCAGCTTATCGGTAGGGAGCTCTGGAAACACCATATATTTT. Its protein is CASSLSVGSSGNTIYF. The chain recombines TRBV7-6 with TRBJ1-3, with D unclear. The V gene lost 2 bases and the J gene lost 0 bases, with 11 bases spanning the gap. The CDR3 is 16 residues long. Germline CDR1 reads SGHVS; CDR2 reads FNYEAQ.

This clonotype appeared a few times. The rearrangement links TRBV7-3 to TRBJ1-6; a weak D match, TRBD1 (5 bases). CDR1 is SGHTA, CDR2 FQGTGA, per germline. The CDR3 runs to 14 residues. V dropped 4 bases and J dropped 10 bases, with 14 bases sitting between them. The CDR3 DNA sequence: TGTGCCAGCAGCTCAGACGGGACCACCTCACCCCTCCACTTT. Protein product: CASSSDGTTSPLHF.

This clonotype was detected many times. V is TRBV6-5 and J is TRBJ2-5, with D perhaps matching TRBD2 (5 bases). V was trimmed by 3 bases and J by 8 bases, leaving 19 bases between them. There are 15 residues in the CDR3. Germline CDR1 reads MNHEY; CDR2 reads SVGAGI. The CDR3 region has the DNA TGTGCCAGCAGTTATTCGGACTCCGTTTTTGATACCCAGTACTTC. It is translated as CASSYSDSVFDTQYF.